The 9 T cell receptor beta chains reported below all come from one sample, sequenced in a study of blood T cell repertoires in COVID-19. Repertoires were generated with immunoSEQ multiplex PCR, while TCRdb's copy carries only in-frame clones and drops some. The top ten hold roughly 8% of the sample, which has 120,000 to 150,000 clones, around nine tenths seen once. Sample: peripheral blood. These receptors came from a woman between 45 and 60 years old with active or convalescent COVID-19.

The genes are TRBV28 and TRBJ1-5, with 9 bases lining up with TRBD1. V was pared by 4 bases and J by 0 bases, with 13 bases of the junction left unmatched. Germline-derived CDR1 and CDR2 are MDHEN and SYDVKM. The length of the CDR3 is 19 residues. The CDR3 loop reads CASSSPGQGVKNSNQPQHF. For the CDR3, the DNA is TGTGCCAGCAGTTCCCCGGGACAGGGAGTCAAAAATAGCAATCAGCCCCAGCATTTT.

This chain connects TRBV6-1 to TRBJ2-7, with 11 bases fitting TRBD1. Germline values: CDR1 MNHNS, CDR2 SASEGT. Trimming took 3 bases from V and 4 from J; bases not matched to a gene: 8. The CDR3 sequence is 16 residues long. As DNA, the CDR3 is TGTGCCAGCAGTGACCCTTCTGGGACAGGGGGTTACGAGCAGTACTTC. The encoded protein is CASSDPSGTGGYEQYF.

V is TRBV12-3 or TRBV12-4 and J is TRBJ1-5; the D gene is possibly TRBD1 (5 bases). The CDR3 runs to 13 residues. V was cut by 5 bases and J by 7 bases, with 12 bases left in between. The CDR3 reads CASSLQVRQPQHF. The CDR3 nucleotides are TGTGCCAGCAGTCTACAGGTCAGACAGCCCCAGCATTTT.

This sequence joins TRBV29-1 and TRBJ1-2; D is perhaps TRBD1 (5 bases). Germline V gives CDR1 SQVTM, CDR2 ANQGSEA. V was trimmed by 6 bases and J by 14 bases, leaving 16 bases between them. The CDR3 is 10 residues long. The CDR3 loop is CSVEQGTVTF. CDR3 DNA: TGCAGCGTCGAGCAGGGTACAGTGACCTTC.

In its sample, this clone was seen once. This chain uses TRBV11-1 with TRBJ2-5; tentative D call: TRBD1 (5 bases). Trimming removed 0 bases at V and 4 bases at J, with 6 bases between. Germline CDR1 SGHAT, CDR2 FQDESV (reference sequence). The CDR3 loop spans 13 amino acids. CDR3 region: CASSLARVETQYF. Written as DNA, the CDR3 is TGTGCCAGCAGCTTAGCCAGGGTAGAGACCCAGTACTTC. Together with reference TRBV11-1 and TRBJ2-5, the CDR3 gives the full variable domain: EAEVAQSPRYKITEKSQAVAFWCDPISGHATLYWYRQILGQGPELLVQFQDESVVDDSQLPKDRFSAERLKGVDSTLKIQPAELGDSAMYLCASSLARVETQYFGPGTRLLVL.

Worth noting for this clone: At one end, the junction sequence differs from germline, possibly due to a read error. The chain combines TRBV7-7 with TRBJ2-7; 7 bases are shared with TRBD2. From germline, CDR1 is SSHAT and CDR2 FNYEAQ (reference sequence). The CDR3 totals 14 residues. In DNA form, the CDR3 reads TGTGCTAGCAGCTTAGGTTCGGCGGGGGACGAGCAGTACTTC. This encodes CASSLGSAGDEQYF.

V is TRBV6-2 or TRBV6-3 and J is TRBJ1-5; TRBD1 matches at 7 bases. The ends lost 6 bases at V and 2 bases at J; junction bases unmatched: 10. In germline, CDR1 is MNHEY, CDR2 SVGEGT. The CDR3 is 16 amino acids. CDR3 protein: CASSSGPGTGNQPQHF. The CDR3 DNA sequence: TGTGCCAGCAGCTCCGGCCCCGGGACAGGCAATCAGCCCCAGCATTTT.

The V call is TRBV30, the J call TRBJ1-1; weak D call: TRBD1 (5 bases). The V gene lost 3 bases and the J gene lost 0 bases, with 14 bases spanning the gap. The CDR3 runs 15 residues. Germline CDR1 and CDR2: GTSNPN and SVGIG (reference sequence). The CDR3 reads CAWSNPGSMNTEAFF. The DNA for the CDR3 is TGTGCCTGGAGCAACCCAGGGTCCATGAACACTGAAGCTTTCTTT.

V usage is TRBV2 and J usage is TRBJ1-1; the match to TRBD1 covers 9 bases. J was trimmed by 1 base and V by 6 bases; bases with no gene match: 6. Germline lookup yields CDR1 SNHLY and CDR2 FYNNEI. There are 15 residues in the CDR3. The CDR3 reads CASRDPGQGNTEAFF. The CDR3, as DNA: TGTGCCAGCAGGGACCCGGGACAGGGGAACACTGAAGCTTTCTTT.